This TCR beta chain stems from a study of Graves' ophthalmopathy and Graves' hyperthyroidism (dated by TCRdb to 2017 to 2018). In terms of the full investigation: Peripheral blood was collected at initial diagnosis, prior to any treatment. TCR beta repertoire signatures were used to distinguish Graves' ophthalmopathy from Graves' hyperthyroidism and to predict progression to ophthalmopathy. In total, under 150 blood samples were TCR-sequenced: approximately 42 ophthalmopathy, some 75 hyperthyroidism and around 17 hyperthyroidism-to-ophthalmopathy patients. To explore V-J signatures distinguishing ophthalmopathy from hyperthyroidism, a discovery set of about 99 patients (roughly 45 ophthalmopathy, 55 to 60 stable hyperthyroidism) was enrolled. The independent validation cohort included 18 hyperthyroidism patients plus 17 patients who later progressed from hyperthyroidism to ophthalmopathy. In six hyperthyroidism patients, T-cell repertoires of thyroid tissue and blood were compared. Following sampling, methimazole starting at 30 mg daily was administered to hyperthyroidism patients, and high-dose intravenous methylprednisolone was administered to ophthalmopathy patients. Findings and caveats that apply to the study as a whole: Most expanded thyroid clonotypes with frequency above 0.001 were also detected in blood, suggesting blood repertoires may reflect the thyroid immune response. In validation, the model predicted ophthalmopathy progression with about 71% sensitivity and approximately 72% specificity; some 13 predicted patients were CT-confirmed with GO in a median of approximately 6.2 months. Sample size was not statistically predetermined, and group allocation was not concealed from the investigators. Ophthalmopathy was separated from stable hyperthyroidism by the 13-signature model with around 88% sensitivity and approximately 84% specificity in cross-validation and with 80%/75% in the test set.

TCR beta CDR3 regions were amplified from RNA transcripts for repertoire sequencing. The first round of RT-PCR was done with HTBI primers and the Qiagen OneStep RT-PCR kit, and was followed by a second round of multiplex PCR, then size selection and purification. Sequencing of the libraries was carried out on an Illumina HiSeq2000 in paired-end mode with 100 bp reads. From the authors' description of their analysis: SOAPnuke was used to process the reads, removing any read that contained adapters or uncalled bases, had a mean Phred below 15, or lacked an exact match to the constant primer or identifier. High-quality paired reads were merged with COPE v1.2.5. Clonotypes were defined as unique nucleotide sequences and were aligned to IMGT TRB V, D and J references using MiTCR v1.1. Only V-J combinations with frequency above 0.0001 were analysed, covering over 99% of repertoires. For each V-J combination, a TCR clonal expansion and chaos score was defined as F50 clonal expansion divided by the chaos observed in the TCRdist matrix. Features were reduced by Welch's t-statistics and random forest to around 13 V-J combinations, which fed a naive Bayes classifier. The similarity between thyroid and blood repertoires was quantified using the Morisita-Horn index. The raw public data were reprocessed by TCRdb itself: fastp quality trimming at Q25, MiXCR clonotype calling, in-frame beta chains only. All rows with the same CDR3 protein become a single entry with the most common DNA and genes. The V and J calls were determined by TCRdb, not by the authors. This sample lists under 350,000 distinct CDR3 sequences; 15% to 20% were detected once. The leading ten clones occupy approximately 13% of the sample.

Ophthalmopathy patients had moderately to severely active disease, Clinical Activity Score of at least 3, NOSPECS grade of at least 4, and disease duration under 3 months. Patients with other autoimmune diseases, uncontrolled infections, pregnancy or lactation were excluded from the study. Clinical symptoms, serum thyroxine, TRAb, thyroid ultrasound and orbital computed tomography were used for diagnosis. Using Ficoll-Paque density gradient centrifugation, PBMCs were isolated from 10 ml of fresh peripheral blood. Trizol reagent was used to extract the total RNA, and its quality was then checked on an Agilent 2100 Bioanalyzer. As encoded in the germline V gene, CDR1 is MNHEY while CDR2 is SVGEGT. V drops 5 bases and J drops 2 bases, leaving 19 bases in between. There are 16 amino acids in the CDR3, from cysteine to phenylalanine inclusive. The only DNA kept is the CDR3, 48 bases in frame from the first base.

This clonotype was observed at least ten times. Its antigen is currently not known. Within one base of it there is no much larger clone, and no base qualities were kept. Material: peripheral blood. This sequence originates from an adult man with Graves' ophthalmopathy. Rearrangement joined TRBV6-2 or TRBV6-3 to TRBJ2-7; possibly the D gene is TRBD1, per 6 matching bases. The CDR3 region: CASSTTQTGITYEQYF. The DNA is TGTGCCAGCAGTACGACACAGACAGGTATCACCTACGAGCAGTACTTC.